The clone carrying this T cell receptor (beta chain) was seen more than once but under ten times. Its cognate antigen is unknown. Treatment denoted: oral pan-JAK inhibitor, 5-10 mg twice daily. Following extraction, RNA underwent reverse transcription to cDNA, which served as the sequencing template. The protocol was immunoSEQ multiplex PCR, while the TCRdb copy is restricted to in-frame clones and leaves out a portion. The sample yields 150,000 or so clones, less than 70% seen once. Germline V lookup: CDR1 SGHDT, CDR2 YYEEEE. Trimming cost V 2 bases and J 6 bases, with 14 bases left between them. There are 15 residues in the CDR3. The record originates from a study of CD8+ T cells in alopecia areata. Study-wide results and limits: For patients receiving tofacitinib, scalp clonality and expanded CD8+ clones among the top 100 significantly decreased. Clonality in lesional scalp, especially alopecia totalis/universalis, exceeded that of normal scalp.

Source: CD8+ T cells sorted from blood, taken at week 4, from a patient treated with tofacitinib. The gene calls are TRBV5-6 and TRBJ2-2, with unresolved D. The receptor comes from a human donor with alopecia areata. Here the CDR3 DNA reads TGTGCCAGCAGCTTCGGGTCTCCGGCCGCCGGGGAGCTGTTTTTT. This encodes CASSFGSPAAGELFF.